A selection of T cell receptor beta chains follows, all from one sample in a study of cytomegalovirus exposure and HLA in healthy donors. Only in-frame clones appear in the TCRdb table, and some are missing; sequencing was by immunoSEQ multiplex PCR. The table records roughly 110,000 clones, 70% to 80% of them present only once. The sequencing input was PBMCs. The receptors stem from a female donor in good health and CMV-seronegative. Each CDR3 is given with its conserved first and last residue. A D gene is named only where the DNA matches it firmly. Only some rows state a clone size, as once, few, many or a class for expanded clones.

v_gene: TRBV9
d_gene: TRBD1
j_gene: TRBJ1-6
abundance: .
CDR3aa: CASSPGQDNSPLHF
CDR3nt: TGTGCCAGCAGCCCGGGACAGGATAATTCACCCCTCCACTTT

v_gene: TRBV30
d_gene: .
j_gene: TRBJ2-1
abundance: .
CDR3aa: CAWSVPAGAYNEQFF
CDR3nt: TGTGCCTGGAGTGTACCAGCGGGCGCCTACAATGAGCAGTTCTTC

v_gene: TRBV19
d_gene: .
j_gene: TRBJ2-7
abundance: .
CDR3aa: CASSTPEGSYEQYF
CDR3nt: TGTGCCAGTAGTACCCCCGAGGGCTCCTACGAGCAGTACTTC

v_gene: TRBV7-6
d_gene: .
j_gene: TRBJ1-3
abundance: .
CDR3aa: CASSLAQRGVRNTIYF
CDR3nt: TGTGCCAGCAGCTTAGCGCAAAGGGGTGTGAGAAACACCATATATTTT

v_gene: TRBV5-4
d_gene: .
j_gene: TRBJ2-3
abundance: .
CDR3aa: CASSSKGTDTQYF
CDR3nt: TGTGCCAGCAGCTCGAAGGGGACAGATACGCAGTATTTT

v_gene: TRBV19
d_gene: .
j_gene: TRBJ1-6
abundance: .
CDR3aa: CASSIITEIYNSPLHF
CDR3nt: TGTGCCAGTAGTATAATCACAGAGATTTACAATTCACCCCTCCACTTT

v_gene: TRBV7-2
d_gene: .
j_gene: TRBJ2-2
abundance: many
CDR3aa: CASSLAGAPILFF
CDR3nt: TGTGCCAGCAGCTTAGCGGGGGCCCCTATTCTGTTTTTT

v_gene: TRBV21-1
d_gene: .
j_gene: TRBJ2-5
abundance: .
CDR3aa: CASSGGRGGETQYF
CDR3nt: TGTGCCAGCAGCGGCGGCAGGGGAGGGGAGACCCAGTACTTC

v_gene: TRBV6-4
d_gene: .
j_gene: TRBJ2-6
abundance: .
CDR3aa: CASSLGALGANVLTF
CDR3nt: TGTGCCAGCAGTTTGGGGGCCTTGGGGGCCAACGTCCTGACTTTC

v_gene: TRBV27
d_gene: TRBD1
j_gene: TRBJ2-1
abundance: .
CDR3aa: CASSPGTGYNEQFF
CDR3nt: TGTGCCAGCAGTCCAGGGACAGGATACAATGAGCAGTTCTTC

v_gene: TRBV14
d_gene: .
j_gene: TRBJ2-5
abundance: .
CDR3aa: CASSQELGLQETQYF
CDR3nt: TGTGCCAGCAGCCAAGAACTGGGACTCCAAGAGACCCAGTACTTC

v_gene: TRBV28
d_gene: TRBD1
j_gene: TRBJ1-4
abundance: .
CDR3aa: CASSLSGTGYGKLFF
CDR3nt: TGTGCCAGCAGTTTATCCGGGACAGGGTACGGAAAACTGTTTTTT

v_gene: TRBV2
d_gene: .
j_gene: TRBJ2-2
abundance: once
CDR3aa: CASRATTGELFF
CDR3nt: TGTGCCAGCAGGGCCACCACCGGGGAGCTGTTTTTT

v_gene: TRBV6-6
d_gene: .
j_gene: TRBJ2-7
abundance: .
CDR3aa: CASSSPGNYEQYF
CDR3nt: TGTGCCAGCAGTTCACCGGGAAACTACGAGCAGTACTTC

v_gene: TRBV4-2
d_gene: .
j_gene: TRBJ1-1
abundance: once
CDR3aa: CASSQGVNTEAFF
CDR3nt: TGTGCCAGCAGCCAAGGCGTGAACACTGAAGCTTTCTTT

v_gene: TRBV27
d_gene: TRBD1
j_gene: TRBJ1-4
abundance: .
CDR3aa: CASSFRGQGAGKLFF
CDR3nt: TGTGCCAGCAGTTTTCGAGGGCAGGGGGCCGGAAAACTGTTTTTT

v_gene: TRBV5-4
d_gene: TRBD2
j_gene: TRBJ2-3
abundance: .
CDR3aa: CASSPGLAASRDTQYF
CDR3nt: TGTGCCAGCAGCCCCGGACTAGCGGCGTCGCGGGATACGCAGTATTTT

v_gene: TRBV7-6
d_gene: TRBD2
j_gene: TRBJ2-5
abundance: .
CDR3aa: CASSLGAGGKETQYF
CDR3nt: TGTGCCAGCAGCTTAGGAGCGGGGGGGAAAGAGACCCAGTACTTC

v_gene: TRBV9
d_gene: TRBD2
j_gene: TRBJ2-5
abundance: .
CDR3aa: CASSPTGLAGDQETQYF
CDR3nt: TGTGCCAGCAGCCCCACCGGACTAGCGGGTGACCAAGAGACCCAGTACTTC

v_gene: TRBV29-1
d_gene: TRBD1
j_gene: TRBJ1-1
abundance: .
CDR3aa: CSVPPRQGSPSGTEAFF
CDR3nt: TGCAGCGTGCCGCCGCGACAGGGTTCGCCCTCAGGCACTGAAGCTTTCTTT

v_gene: TRBV28
d_gene: .
j_gene: TRBJ2-2
abundance: .
CDR3aa: CASSLRENTGELFF
CDR3nt: TGTGCCAGCAGTTTACGAGAGAACACCGGGGAGCTGTTTTTT

v_gene: TRBV29-1
d_gene: .
j_gene: TRBJ1-1
abundance: .
CDR3aa: CSVSTGVGDTEAFF
CDR3nt: TGCAGCGTTTCTACGGGGGTAGGGGACACTGAAGCTTTCTTT

v_gene: TRBV11-2
d_gene: .
j_gene: TRBJ2-7
abundance: .
CDR3aa: CASRQPTRYEQYF
CDR3nt: TGTGCCAGCAGGCAACCAACACGCTACGAGCAGTACTTC

v_gene: TRBV6-1
d_gene: TRBD2
j_gene: TRBJ2-1
abundance: .
CDR3aa: CASSDSLAGVNEQFF
CDR3nt: TGTGCCAGCAGTGACTCTCTAGCGGGGGTGAATGAGCAGTTCTTC

v_gene: TRBV28
d_gene: TRBD1
j_gene: TRBJ1-1
abundance: .
CDR3aa: CASTSDRERATEAFF
CDR3nt: TGTGCCAGCACCTCGGACAGGGAGCGAGCCACTGAAGCTTTCTTT

v_gene: TRBV11-2
d_gene: TRBD2
j_gene: TRBJ2-7
abundance: .
CDR3aa: CASSLVTSGTYEQYF
CDR3nt: TGTGCCAGCAGCTTAGTAACTAGCGGGACCTACGAGCAGTACTTC

v_gene: TRBV11-2
d_gene: .
j_gene: TRBJ2-1
abundance: .
CDR3aa: CASSLGGTYNEQFF
CDR3nt: TGTGCCAGCAGCTTAGGAGGCACTTACAATGAGCAGTTCTTC

v_gene: TRBV6-5
d_gene: .
j_gene: TRBJ2-1
abundance: once
CDR3aa: CASSSRGGANYNEQFF
CDR3nt: TGTGCCAGCAGTTCCAGGGGTGGGGCTAACTACAATGAGCAGTTCTTC

v_gene: TRBV2
d_gene: TRBD1
j_gene: TRBJ1-6
abundance: .
CDR3aa: CASTVLTGGSPLHF
CDR3nt: TGTGCCAGCACCGTTTTGACAGGGGGCTCACCCCTCCACTTT

v_gene: TRBV5-4
d_gene: .
j_gene: TRBJ1-1
abundance: .
CDR3aa: CASSSLKDSTEAFF
CDR3nt: TGTGCCAGCAGCTCTCTAAAAGACAGCACTGAAGCTTTCTTT

v_gene: TRBV19
d_gene: TRBD1
j_gene: TRBJ1-1
abundance: .
CDR3aa: CASSYQGAVGEAFF
CDR3nt: TGTGCCAGTAGCTATCAGGGGGCGGTGGGTGAAGCTTTCTTT

v_gene: TRBV10-3
d_gene: TRBD1
j_gene: TRBJ2-3
abundance: .
CDR3aa: CAIRAGGGTDTQYF
CDR3nt: TGTGCCATCCGGGCAGGGGGTGGCACAGATACGCAGTATTTT

v_gene: TRBV6-1
d_gene: TRBD1
j_gene: TRBJ1-2
abundance: few
CDR3aa: CASSLQDRGLNGYTF
CDR3nt: TGTGCCAGCAGTCTCCAGGACAGGGGGTTGAATGGCTACACCTTC

v_gene: TRBV7-6
d_gene: TRBD1
j_gene: TRBJ1-2
abundance: .
CDR3aa: CASSQQGADGYTF
CDR3nt: TGTGCCAGCAGCCAACAGGGGGCCGATGGCTACACCTTC

v_gene: TRBV5-6
d_gene: .
j_gene: TRBJ2-2
abundance: .
CDR3aa: CASSLAGGELFF
CDR3nt: TGTGCCAGCAGCTTGGCCGGCGGGGAGCTGTTTTTT

v_gene: TRBV2
d_gene: TRBD2
j_gene: TRBJ2-2
abundance: .
CDR3aa: CASRVGLAAIVTGELFF
CDR3nt: TGTGCCAGCAGGGTCGGACTAGCGGCAATTGTCACCGGGGAGCTGTTTTTT

v_gene: TRBV5-4
d_gene: .
j_gene: TRBJ2-5
abundance: .
CDR3aa: CASGIPSGETQYF
CDR3nt: TGTGCCAGCGGTATCCCCTCGGGGGAGACCCAGTACTTC

v_gene: TRBV12-5
d_gene: .
j_gene: TRBJ2-1
abundance: .
CDR3aa: CASGMPPTGEQFF
CDR3nt: TGTGCTAGTGGGATGCCCCCCACCGGGGAGCAGTTCTTC

v_gene: TRBV5-1
d_gene: TRBD1
j_gene: TRBJ2-5
abundance: once
CDR3aa: CASSRGTGQSTETQYF
CDR3nt: TGCGCCAGCAGCCGAGGTACGGGACAGTCAACAGAGACCCAGTACTTC

v_gene: TRBV20-1
d_gene: .
j_gene: TRBJ1-1
abundance: once
CDR3aa: CSVDSNTEAFF
CDR3nt: TGCAGTGTTGACAGTAACACTGAAGCTTTCTTT

v_gene: TRBV7-8
d_gene: .
j_gene: TRBJ2-1
abundance: .
CDR3aa: CASSLNRGNEQFF
CDR3nt: TGTGCCAGCAGCTTAAATAGGGGCAATGAGCAGTTCTTC

v_gene: TRBV2
d_gene: .
j_gene: TRBJ1-3
abundance: .
CDR3aa: CASSENRVQYGTIYF
CDR3nt: TGTGCCAGCAGTGAAAACAGGGTACAGTATGGCACCATATATTTT

v_gene: TRBV15
d_gene: .
j_gene: TRBJ2-5
abundance: .
CDR3aa: CAASDTETQYF
CDR3nt: TGTGCCGCTAGCGATACGGAGACCCAGTACTTC

v_gene: TRBV27
d_gene: .
j_gene: TRBJ2-7
abundance: .
CDR3aa: CASSLSTDSHYEQYF
CDR3nt: TGTGCCAGCAGTTTATCGACGGACTCCCACTACGAGCAGTACTTC

v_gene: TRBV5-3
d_gene: .
j_gene: TRBJ1-1
abundance: .
CDR3aa: CASKGSDITEAFF
CDR3nt: TGTGCCTCCAAAGGGTCGGACATAACAGAAGCTTTCTTT

v_gene: TRBV5-1
d_gene: .
j_gene: TRBJ2-7
abundance: .
CDR3aa: CASSEGTPYEQYF
CDR3nt: TGCGCCAGCAGCGAAGGGACACCCTACGAGCAGTACTTC

v_gene: TRBV5-4
d_gene: TRBD1
j_gene: TRBJ2-5
abundance: .
CDR3aa: CASSLVDRGSQETQYF
CDR3nt: TGTGCCAGCAGCTTGGTAGACAGGGGGTCTCAAGAGACCCAGTACTTC

v_gene: TRBV7-8
d_gene: .
j_gene: TRBJ1-1
abundance: .
CDR3aa: CASSSGGDKNTEAFF
CDR3nt: TGTGCCAGCAGCTCTGGGGGGGACAAGAACACTGAAGCTTTCTTT

v_gene: TRBV7-6
d_gene: TRBD2
j_gene: TRBJ2-7
abundance: .
CDR3aa: CASSPTTSGGSYEQYF
CDR3nt: TGTGCCAGCAGCCCGACTACTAGCGGGGGCTCCTACGAGCAGTACTTC

v_gene: TRBV19
d_gene: TRBD1
j_gene: TRBJ2-5
abundance: .
CDR3aa: CASRGQGASETQYF
CDR3nt: TGTGCCAGTAGGGGACAGGGGGCATCAGAGACCCAGTACTTC